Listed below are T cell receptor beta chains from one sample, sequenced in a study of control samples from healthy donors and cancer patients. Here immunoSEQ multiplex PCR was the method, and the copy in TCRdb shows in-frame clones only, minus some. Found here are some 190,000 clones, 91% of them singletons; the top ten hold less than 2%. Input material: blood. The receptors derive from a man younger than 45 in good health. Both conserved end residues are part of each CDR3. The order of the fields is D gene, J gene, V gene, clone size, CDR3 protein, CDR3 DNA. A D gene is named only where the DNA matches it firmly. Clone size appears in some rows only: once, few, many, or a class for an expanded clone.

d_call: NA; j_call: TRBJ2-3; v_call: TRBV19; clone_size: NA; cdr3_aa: CASSISGFAQYF; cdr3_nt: TGTGCCAGTAGTATATCAGGGTTCGCGCAGTATTTT
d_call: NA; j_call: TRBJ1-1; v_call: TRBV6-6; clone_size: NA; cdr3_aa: CASTVTGRNTEAFF; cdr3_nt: TGTGCCAGCACGGTAACAGGACGGAACACTGAAGCTTTCTTT
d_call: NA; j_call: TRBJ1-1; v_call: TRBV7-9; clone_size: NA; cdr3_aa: CASSLRGSVTEAFF; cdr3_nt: TGTGCCAGCAGCTTGAGGGGAAGTGTCACTGAAGCTTTCTTT
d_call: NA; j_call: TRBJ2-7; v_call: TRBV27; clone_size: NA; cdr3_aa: CASRAPGAGTYEQYF; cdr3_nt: TGTGCCAGCAGGGCCCCAGGGGCTGGAACCTACGAGCAGTACTTC
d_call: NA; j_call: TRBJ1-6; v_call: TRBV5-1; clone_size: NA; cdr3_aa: CASSLFPDYNSPLHF; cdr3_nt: TGCGCCAGCAGCTTGTTCCCAGATTATAATTCACCCCTCCACTTT
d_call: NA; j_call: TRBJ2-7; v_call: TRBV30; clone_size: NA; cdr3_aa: CAWSVRVGLDEQYF; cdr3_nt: TGTGCCTGGAGTGTACGGGTAGGGCTGGACGAGCAGTACTTC
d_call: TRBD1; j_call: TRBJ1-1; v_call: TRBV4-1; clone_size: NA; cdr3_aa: CASSQAQGAGNTEAFF; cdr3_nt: TGCGCCAGCAGCCAAGCCCAGGGGGCGGGGAACACTGAAGCTTTCTTT
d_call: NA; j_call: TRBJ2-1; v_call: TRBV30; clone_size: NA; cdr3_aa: CAWNKYNEQFF; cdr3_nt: TGTGCCTGGAACAAGTACAATGAGCAGTTCTTC
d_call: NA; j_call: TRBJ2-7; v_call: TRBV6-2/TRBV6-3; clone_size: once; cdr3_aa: CASSPSYEQYF; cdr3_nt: TGTGCCAGCAGTCCGTCCTACGAGCAGTACTTC
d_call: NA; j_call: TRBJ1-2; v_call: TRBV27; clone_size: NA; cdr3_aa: CASSFSGEYGYTF; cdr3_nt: TGTGCCAGCAGTTTTTCCGGGGAATATGGCTACACCTTC
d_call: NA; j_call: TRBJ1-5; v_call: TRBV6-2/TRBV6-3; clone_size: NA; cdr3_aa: CASSSPQLAEYSNQPQHF; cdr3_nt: TGTGCCAGCAGTTCCCCCCAATTGGCGGAATATAGCAATCAGCCCCAGCATTTT
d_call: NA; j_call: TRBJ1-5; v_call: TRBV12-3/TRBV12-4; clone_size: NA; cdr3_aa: CASSLGVEPQHF; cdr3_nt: TGTGCCAGCAGTTTAGGGGTTGAGCCCCAGCATTTT
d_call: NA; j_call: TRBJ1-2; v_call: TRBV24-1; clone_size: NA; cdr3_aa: CATSDSTGNYGYTF; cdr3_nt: TGTGCCACCAGTGATTCAACAGGGAACTATGGCTACACCTTC
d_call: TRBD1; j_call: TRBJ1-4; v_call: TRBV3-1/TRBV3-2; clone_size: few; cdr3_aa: CASSQAIGGEYEKLFF; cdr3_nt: TGTGCCAGCAGCCAAGCAATAGGGGGCGAGTATGAAAAACTGTTTTTT
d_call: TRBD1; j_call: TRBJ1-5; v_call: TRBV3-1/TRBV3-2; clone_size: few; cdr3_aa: CASSRAGGRNQPQHF; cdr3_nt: TGTGCCAGCAGCCGTGCAGGGGGCCGAAATCAGCCCCAGCATTTT
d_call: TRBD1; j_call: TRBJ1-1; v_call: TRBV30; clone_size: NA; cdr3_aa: CAWRPGTANTEAFF; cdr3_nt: TGTGCCTGGAGGCCCGGGACAGCGAACACTGAAGCTTTCTTT
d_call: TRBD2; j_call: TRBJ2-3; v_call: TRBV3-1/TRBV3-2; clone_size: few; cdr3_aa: CASSQDRTSGVLDTQYF; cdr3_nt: TGTGCCAGCAGCCAAGATAGAACTAGCGGGGTTTTAGATACGCAGTATTTT
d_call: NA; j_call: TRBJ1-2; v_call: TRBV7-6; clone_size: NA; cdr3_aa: CASSFDGRGGNYGYTF; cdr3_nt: TGTGCCAGCAGCTTCGACGGACGAGGGGGAAACTATGGCTACACCTTC
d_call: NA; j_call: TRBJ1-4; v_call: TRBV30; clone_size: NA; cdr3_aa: CAWSVGSLTNEKLFF; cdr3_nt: TGTGCCTGGAGTGTGGGTTCTCTAACTAATGAAAAACTGTTTTTT
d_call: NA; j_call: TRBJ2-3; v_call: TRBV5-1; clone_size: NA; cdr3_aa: CASSEPGTKADTQYF; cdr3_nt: TGCGCCAGCAGCGAGCCCGGGACCAAAGCAGATACGCAGTATTTT
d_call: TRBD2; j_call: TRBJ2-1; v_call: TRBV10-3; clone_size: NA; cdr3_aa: CATAGLAGPNEQFF; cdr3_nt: TGTGCCACCGCGGGACTAGCGGGGCCCAATGAGCAGTTCTTC
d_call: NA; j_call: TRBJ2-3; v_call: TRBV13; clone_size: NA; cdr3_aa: CASSLPYAADTQYF; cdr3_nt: TGTGCCAGCAGCTTACCATATGCGGCAGATACGCAGTATTTT
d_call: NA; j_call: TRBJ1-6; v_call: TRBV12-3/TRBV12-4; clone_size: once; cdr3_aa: CASSFGGSSPLHF; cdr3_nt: TGTGCCAGCAGTTTCGGGGGATCTTCACCCCTCCACTTT
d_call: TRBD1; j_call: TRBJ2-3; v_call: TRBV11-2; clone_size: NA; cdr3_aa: CASRRDRGGTDTQYF; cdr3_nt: TGTGCCAGCAGAAGGGACAGGGGAGGCACAGATACGCAGTATTTT
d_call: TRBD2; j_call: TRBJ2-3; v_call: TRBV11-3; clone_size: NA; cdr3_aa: CASSPRLAGGSTDTQYF; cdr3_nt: TGTGCCAGCAGCCCCCGACTAGCGGGGGGAAGCACAGATACGCAGTATTTT
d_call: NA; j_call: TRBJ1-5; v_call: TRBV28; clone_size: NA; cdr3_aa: CASSPPVYF; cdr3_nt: TGTGCCAGCAGTCCACCGGTCTATTTT
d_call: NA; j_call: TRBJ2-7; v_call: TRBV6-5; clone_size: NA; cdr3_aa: CASSRTGFRAEQYF; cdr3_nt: TGTGCCAGCAGCCGAACAGGTTTCAGGGCCGAGCAGTACTTC
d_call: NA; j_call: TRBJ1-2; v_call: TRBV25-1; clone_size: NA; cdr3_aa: CASGERALGYTF; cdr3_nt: TGTGCCAGTGGAGAACGGGCCCTGGGCTACACCTTC
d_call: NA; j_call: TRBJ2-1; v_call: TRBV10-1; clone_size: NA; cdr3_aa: CASSESKRGSYNEQFF; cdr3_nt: TGCGCCAGCAGTGAGTCGAAACGGGGCTCCTACAATGAGCAGTTCTTC
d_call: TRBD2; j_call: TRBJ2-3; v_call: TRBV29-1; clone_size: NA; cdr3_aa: CSVTGGTDTQYF; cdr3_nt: TGCAGCGTTACGGGGGGAACAGATACGCAGTATTTT
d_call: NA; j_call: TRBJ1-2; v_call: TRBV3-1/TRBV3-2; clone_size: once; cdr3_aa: CASSQRGNYGYTF; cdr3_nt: TGTGCCAGCAGCCAGCGGGGTAACTATGGCTACACCTTC
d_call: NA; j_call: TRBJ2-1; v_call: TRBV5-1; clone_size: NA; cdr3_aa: CASSLSGASSYNEQFF; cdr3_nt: TGCGCCAGCAGCTTGTCTGGGGCGAGCTCCTACAATGAGCAGTTCTTC
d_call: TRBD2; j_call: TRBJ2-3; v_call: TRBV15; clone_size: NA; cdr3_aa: CATSSLAGGTDTQYF; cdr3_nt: TGTGCCACCAGCTCCCTAGCGGGGGGCACAGATACGCAGTATTTT
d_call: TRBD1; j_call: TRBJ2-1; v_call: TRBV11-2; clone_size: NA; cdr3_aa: CASSSGQPRSDEQFF; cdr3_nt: TGTGCCAGCAGCTCGGGACAGCCTCGAAGCGATGAGCAGTTCTTC
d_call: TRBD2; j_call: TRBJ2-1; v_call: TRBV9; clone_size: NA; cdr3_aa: CASSVAGAGVPYNEQFF; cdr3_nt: TGTGCCAGCAGCGTAGCCGGGGCGGGAGTCCCCTACAATGAGCAGTTCTTC
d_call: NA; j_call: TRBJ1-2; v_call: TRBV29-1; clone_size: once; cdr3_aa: CSVAQNYGYTF; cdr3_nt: TGCAGCGTTGCACAGAACTATGGCTACACCTTC
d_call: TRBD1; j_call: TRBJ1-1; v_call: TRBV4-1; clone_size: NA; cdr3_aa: CASSQNRGSSEAFF; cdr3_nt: TGCGCCAGCAGCCAAAACAGGGGTTCCAGTGAAGCTTTCTTT
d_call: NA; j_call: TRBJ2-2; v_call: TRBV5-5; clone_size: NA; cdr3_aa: CASSYHDRDFRTGGELFF; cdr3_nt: TGTGCCAGCAGCTATCATGACAGGGACTTTCGGACAGGCGGGGAGCTGTTTTTT
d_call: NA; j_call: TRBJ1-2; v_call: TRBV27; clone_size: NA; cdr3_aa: CASSLKGRNYGYTF; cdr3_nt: TGTGCCAGCAGTTTAAAGGGAAGAAACTATGGCTACACCTTC
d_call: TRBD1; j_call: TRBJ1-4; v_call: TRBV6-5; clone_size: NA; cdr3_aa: CASSYVQGAVEKLFF; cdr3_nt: TGTGCCAGCAGTTACGTACAGGGGGCAGTTGAAAAACTGTTTTTT
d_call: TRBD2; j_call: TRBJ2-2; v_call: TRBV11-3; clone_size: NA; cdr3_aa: CASSAPGLADTGELFF; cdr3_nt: TGTGCCAGCAGCGCGCCGGGACTAGCGGACACCGGGGAGCTGTTTTTT
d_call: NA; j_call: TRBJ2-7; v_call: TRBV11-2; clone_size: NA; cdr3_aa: CASSLGYSSYEQYF; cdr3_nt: TGTGCCAGCAGCTTAGGATACAGCTCCTACGAGCAGTACTTC
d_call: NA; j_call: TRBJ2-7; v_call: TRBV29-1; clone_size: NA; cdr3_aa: CSVRLVWGAYEQYF; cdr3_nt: TGCAGCGTTCGACTGGTCTGGGGGGCCTACGAGCAGTACTTC
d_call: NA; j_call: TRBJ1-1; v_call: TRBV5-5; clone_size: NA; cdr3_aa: CASSLHGGTEAFF; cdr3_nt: TGTGCCAGCAGCTTACATGGGGGGACTGAAGCTTTCTTT
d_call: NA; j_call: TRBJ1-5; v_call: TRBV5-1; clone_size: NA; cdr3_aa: CASSLDGYSNQPQHF; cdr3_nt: TGCGCCAGCAGCTTGGATGGTTATAGCAATCAGCCCCAGCATTTT
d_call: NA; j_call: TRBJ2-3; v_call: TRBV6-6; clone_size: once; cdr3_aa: CASSYVGEADTQYF; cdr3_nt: TGTGCCAGCAGTTACGTTGGCGAGGCAGATACGCAGTATTTT
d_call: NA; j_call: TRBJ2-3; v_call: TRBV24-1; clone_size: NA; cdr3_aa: CATKSPTDTQYF; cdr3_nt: TGTGCCACCAAATCCCCTACAGATACGCAGTATTTT
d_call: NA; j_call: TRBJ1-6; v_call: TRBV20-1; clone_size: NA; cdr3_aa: CSASCREYYYNSPLHF; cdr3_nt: TGCAGTGCTAGTTGCAGGGAGTATTACTATAATTCACCCCTCCACTTT
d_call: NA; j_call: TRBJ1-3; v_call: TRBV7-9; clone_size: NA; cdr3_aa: CASSRLTGISGNTIYF; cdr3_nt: TGTGCCAGCAGCCGATTGACAGGTATCTCTGGAAACACCATATATTTT
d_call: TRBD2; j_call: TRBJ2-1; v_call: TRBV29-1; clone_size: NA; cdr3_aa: CSVVRTSGFNEQFF; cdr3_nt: TGCAGCGTTGTTCGGACTAGCGGATTCAATGAGCAGTTCTTC
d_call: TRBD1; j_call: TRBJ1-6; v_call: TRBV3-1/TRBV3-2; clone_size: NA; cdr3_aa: CASSPRQGYNSPLHF; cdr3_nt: TGTGCCAGCAGCCCTAGACAGGGGTATAATTCACCCCTCCACTTT
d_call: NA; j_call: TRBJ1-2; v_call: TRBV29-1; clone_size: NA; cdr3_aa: CSVAQVGSGYTF; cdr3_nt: TGCAGCGTTGCCCAAGTTGGAAGCGGCTACACCTTC